This T cell receptor (beta chain) was documented in a study of identical twins. The study's findings and limits: Rather than following the same donors, the conclusions depended on cross-sectional statistical analysis. Beta out-of-frame twin sharing showed a weaker excess. The study found that models underestimated out-of-frame TCR alpha sharing in monozygotic twins.

This clonotype was recorded many times. The antigen is undetermined. MiXCR, applied by TCRdb to the 5' RACE reads, yields one record per CDR3 protein. Of 640,000 or so distinct CDR3 sequences detected, over 5% appear once; the ten largest clones hold about 2%. V dropped 5 bases and J dropped 4 bases, with 12 bases sitting between them. CDR3 length: 13 amino acids. Germline values: CDR1 SGHVS, CDR2 FQNEAQ. The sequenced sample consisted of naive T cells sorted from blood. This TCR came from a man between 18 and 29 years old in good health. The V gene is TRBV7-8, the J gene TRBJ2-7; D may correspond to TRBD1 or TRBD2 (5 bases each). This chain's CDR3 is CASSTRDGYEQYF. The CDR3 nucleotides read TGTGCCAGCAGCACCAGGGACGGATACGAGCAGTACTTC.